This record looks at one T cell receptor (beta chain) sequence and its context. Its antigen is unknown. Base qualities are missing; no much larger clone stands one base away. This sample is part of a study of T-cell memory formation after mild COVID-19 (dated by TCRdb to 2020 to 2022). Study-level background: TCR sequence clusters from the two donors were largely donor specific. T-cell clones expanding and contracting after mild COVID-19 in two donors were tracked by longitudinal TCRalpha and TCRbeta repertoire sequencing. Two young, previously healthy adult volunteers, one female and one male, were included in the cohort.

Ficoll-Paque density gradient centrifugation was the method used to isolate PBMCs. The full study reports these points: Some responding clones were detected in pre-infection memory, suggesting pre-existing cross-reactive memory T cells joined the SARS-CoV-2 response. Clones that contracted from day 15 to 85 showed balanced CD4/CD8 phenotypes, whereas a second wave of clones that expanded from day 15 to 37 leaned towards CD4+. Contracting CD4+ clones appeared mostly in the CM and EM memory subsets, whereas CD8+ clones were enriched in EMRA. Whether the second-wave clones peaking on day 37 were SARS-CoV-2 specific was not confirmed. Only a couple of mild cases were covered in the study, and larger cohorts including severe cases with pre-infection samples were considered necessary.

TCRdb records Illumina NovaSeq 6000 as the sequencer. cDNA libraries for TCRalpha and TCRbeta were prepared by 5'RACE using constant-segment primers, with sample barcodes and unique molecular identifiers added. Trizol reagent was used to extract RNA from every sample. The libraries were amplified in two PCR steps, and the second step added a second sample barcode and Illumina TruSeq adapters. Libraries were sequenced on an Illumina NovaSeq with 2 x 150 bp paired-end reads. Turning to the authors' computational methods: The reads were demultiplexed and collapsed into UMI-guided consensus sequences using migec v1.2.7. With mixcr v2.1.11, UMI consensuses were aligned to TRA and TRB V and J templates and assembled into clonotypes. Clonotypes were classified as expanded or contracted when called significant by both edgeR and NoisET, with noise models trained on biological replicates. For edgeR calls, the thresholds were a false discovery rate-adjusted p below 0.01 and a log2 fold-change of 1. As an exploratory analysis of dynamics, PCA with hierarchical clustering was applied to max-normalized trajectories of the 1000 most abundant clonotypes. The CD4 or CD8 phenotype of responding clones was assigned using the separately sequenced CD4+ and CD8+ repertoires. TCRdb reworked the public reads: Q25 trimming with fastp, MiXCR clone assembly, productive beta chains retained. Every distinct CDR3 protein forms one entry, paired with its most common genes and DNA. These V and J calls rely on TCRdb rather than the paper's analysis. This sample gives roughly 170,000 distinct CDR3 sequences in total; under 20% of them show up just once. The ten largest clones add up to 3.9% of the sample.

Cut back by 2 bases and 2 bases, the V and J ends lie 9 bases apart. CDR1 is given as DFQATT and CDR2 as SNEGSKA, both from the germline V gene (reference sequence). The CDR3 has 13 amino acids, counting the end cysteine and phenylalanine. The only DNA kept is the CDR3, 39 bases in frame from the first base. The chain uses TRBV20-1 and TRBJ2-5; the D match is possibly TRBD1 or TRBD2, with 5 bases aligned in each. This TCR came from a man aged 18 to 29 who had mild COVID-19 (a few samples of this study predate the infection). The sample titles of this study are shuffled in the database, so cell type and time point are left out; the donor was told from shared clones. The source material was PBMCs or a T cell subset sorted from them (not recorded which). For the CDR3, the sequence is CSARPGPQETQYF. The DNA sequence is as follows: TGCAGTGCTAGACCGGGACCTCAAGAGACCCAGTACTTC.